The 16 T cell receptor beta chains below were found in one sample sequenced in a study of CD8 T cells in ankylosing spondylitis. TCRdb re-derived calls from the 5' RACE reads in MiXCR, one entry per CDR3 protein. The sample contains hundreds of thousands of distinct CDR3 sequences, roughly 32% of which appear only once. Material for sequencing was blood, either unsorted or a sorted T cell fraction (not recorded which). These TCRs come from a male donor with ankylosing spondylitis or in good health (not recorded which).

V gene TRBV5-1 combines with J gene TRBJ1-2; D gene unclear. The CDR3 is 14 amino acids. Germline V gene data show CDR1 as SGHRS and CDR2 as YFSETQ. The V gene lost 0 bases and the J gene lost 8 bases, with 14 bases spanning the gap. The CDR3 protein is CASSLEPPVKGYTF. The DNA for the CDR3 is TGCGCCAGCAGCTTGGAGCCTCCTGTTAAGGGCTACACCTTC.

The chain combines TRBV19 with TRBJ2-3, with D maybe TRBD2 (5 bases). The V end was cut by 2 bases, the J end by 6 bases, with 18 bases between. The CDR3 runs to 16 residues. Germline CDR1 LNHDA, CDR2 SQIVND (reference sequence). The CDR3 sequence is CASSITAGLGADTQYF. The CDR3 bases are TGTGCCAGTAGTATAACGGCGGGTCTCGGAGCGGATACGCAGTATTTT. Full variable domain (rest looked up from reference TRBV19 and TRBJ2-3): DGGITQSPKYLFRKEGQNVTLSCEQNLNHDAMYWYRQDPGQGLRLIYYSQIVNDFQKGDIAEGYSVSREKKESFPLTVTSAQKNPTAFYLCASSITAGLGADTQYFGPGTRLTVL.

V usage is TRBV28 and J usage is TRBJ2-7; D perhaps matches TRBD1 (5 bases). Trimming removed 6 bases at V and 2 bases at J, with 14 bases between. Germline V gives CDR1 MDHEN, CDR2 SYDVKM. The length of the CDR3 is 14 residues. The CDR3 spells CASRTSRQTYEQYF. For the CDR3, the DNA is TGTGCCAGCAGGACCTCTCGACAGACCTACGAGCAGTACTTC. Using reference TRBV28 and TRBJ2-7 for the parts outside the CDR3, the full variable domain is DVKVTQSSRYLVKRTGEKVFLECVQDMDHENMFWYRQDPGLGLRLIYFSYDVKMKEKGDIPEGYSVSREKKERFSLILESASTNQTSMYLCASRTSRQTYEQYFGPGTRLTVT.

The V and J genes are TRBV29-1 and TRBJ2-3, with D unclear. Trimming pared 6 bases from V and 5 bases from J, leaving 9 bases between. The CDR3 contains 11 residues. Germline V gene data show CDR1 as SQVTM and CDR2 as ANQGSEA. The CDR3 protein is CSVRPGDTQYF. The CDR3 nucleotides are TGCAGCGTCCGACCTGGAGATACGCAGTATTTT.

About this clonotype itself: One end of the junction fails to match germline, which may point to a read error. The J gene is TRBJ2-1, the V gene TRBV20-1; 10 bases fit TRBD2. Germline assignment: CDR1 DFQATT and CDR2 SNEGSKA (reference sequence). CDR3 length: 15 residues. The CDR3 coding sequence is TGCTGTGCACAGCAGGCTAGCGGGGGTGGCAATGAGCAGTTCTTC. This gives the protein CCAQQASGGGNEQFF.

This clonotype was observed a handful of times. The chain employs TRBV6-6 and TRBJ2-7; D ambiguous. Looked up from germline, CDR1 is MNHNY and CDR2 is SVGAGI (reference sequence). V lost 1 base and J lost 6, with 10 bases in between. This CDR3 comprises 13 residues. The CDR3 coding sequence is TGTGCCAGCAGTTACTATGAGTCGATCGAGCAGTACTTC. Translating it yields CASSYYESIEQYF.

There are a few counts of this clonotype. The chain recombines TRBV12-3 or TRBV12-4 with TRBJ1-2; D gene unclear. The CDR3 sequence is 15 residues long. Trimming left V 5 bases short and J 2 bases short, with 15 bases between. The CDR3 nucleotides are TGTGCCAGCAGTCCAAGCCGAGGACGGAACTATGGCTACACCTTC. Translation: CASSPSRGRNYGYTF.

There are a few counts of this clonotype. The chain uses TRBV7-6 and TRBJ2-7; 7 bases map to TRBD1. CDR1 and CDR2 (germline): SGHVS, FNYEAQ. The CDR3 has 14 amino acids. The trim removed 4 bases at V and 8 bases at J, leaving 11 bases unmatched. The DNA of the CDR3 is TGTGCCAGCAGCTCAGGGGCGACAGGGTCCAAGCAGTACTTC. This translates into CASSSGATGSKQYF.

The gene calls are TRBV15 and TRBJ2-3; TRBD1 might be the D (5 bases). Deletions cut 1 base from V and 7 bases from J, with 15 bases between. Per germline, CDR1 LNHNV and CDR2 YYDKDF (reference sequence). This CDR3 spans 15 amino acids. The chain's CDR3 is CATSRVIKGLNTQYF. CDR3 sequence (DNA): TGTGCCACCAGCAGAGTAATTAAGGGGCTGAATACGCAGTATTTT.

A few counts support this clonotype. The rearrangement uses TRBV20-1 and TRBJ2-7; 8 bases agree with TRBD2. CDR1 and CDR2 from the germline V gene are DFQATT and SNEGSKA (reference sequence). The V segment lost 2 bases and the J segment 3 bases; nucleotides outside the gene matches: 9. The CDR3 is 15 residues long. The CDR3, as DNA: TGCAGTGCTAGATTGAGCGGGGGACTCTTCTACGAGCAGTACTTC. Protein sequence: CSARLSGGLFYEQYF.

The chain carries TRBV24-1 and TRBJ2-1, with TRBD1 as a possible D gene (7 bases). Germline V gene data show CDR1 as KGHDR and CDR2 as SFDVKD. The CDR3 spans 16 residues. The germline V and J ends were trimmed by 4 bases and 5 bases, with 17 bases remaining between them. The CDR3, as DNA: TGTGCCACCAGTGAGTCAGGGGGGACGAGGAACAATGAGCAGTTCTTC. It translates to CATSESGGTRNNEQFF.

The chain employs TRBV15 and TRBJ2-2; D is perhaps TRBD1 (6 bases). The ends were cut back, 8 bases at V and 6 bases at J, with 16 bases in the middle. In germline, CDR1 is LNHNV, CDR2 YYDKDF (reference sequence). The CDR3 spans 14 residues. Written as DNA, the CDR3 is TGTGCCACCTCCCACCGGGGACAACCCGGGGAGCTGTTTTTT. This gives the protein CATSHRGQPGELFF.

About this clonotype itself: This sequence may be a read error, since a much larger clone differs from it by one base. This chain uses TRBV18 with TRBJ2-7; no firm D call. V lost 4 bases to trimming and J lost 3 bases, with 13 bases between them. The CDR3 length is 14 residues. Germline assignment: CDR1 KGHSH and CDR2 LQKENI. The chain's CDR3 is CASSRQEMGYEQYF. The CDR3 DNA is TGTGCCAGCTCACGCCAGGAAATGGGCTACGAGCAGTACTTC.

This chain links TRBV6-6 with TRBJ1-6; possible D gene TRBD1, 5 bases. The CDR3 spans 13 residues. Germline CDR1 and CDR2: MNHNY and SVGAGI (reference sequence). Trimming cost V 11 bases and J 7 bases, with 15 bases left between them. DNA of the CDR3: TGTGCCTCTGCGGGACGGGCCAATTCACCCCTCCACTTT. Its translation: CASAGRANSPLHF.

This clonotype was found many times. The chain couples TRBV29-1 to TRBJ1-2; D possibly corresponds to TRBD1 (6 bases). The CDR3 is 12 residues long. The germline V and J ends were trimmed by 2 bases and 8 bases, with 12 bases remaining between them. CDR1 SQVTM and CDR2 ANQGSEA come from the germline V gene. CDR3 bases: TGCAGCGTTGAACCAGGACAGCAGGGCTACACCTTC. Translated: CSVEPGQQGYTF. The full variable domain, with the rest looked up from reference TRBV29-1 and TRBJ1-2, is SAVISQKPSRDICQRGTSLTIQCQVDSQVTMMFWYRQQPGQSLTLIATANQGSEATYESGFVIDKFPISRPNLTFSTLTVSNMSPEDSSIYLCSVEPGQQGYTFGSGTRLTVV.

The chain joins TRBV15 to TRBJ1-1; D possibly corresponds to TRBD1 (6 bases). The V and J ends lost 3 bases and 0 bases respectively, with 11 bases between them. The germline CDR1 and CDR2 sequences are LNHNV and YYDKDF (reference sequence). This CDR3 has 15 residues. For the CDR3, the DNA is TGTGCCACCAGCAGGGTACAGGGACTGAACACTGAAGCTTTCTTT. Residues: CATSRVQGLNTEAFF.